This TCR beta chain was sequenced for a study of long-term antiretroviral therapy in people with HIV. Each HIV participant was treated in the United States. The run of the v3.0 immunoSEQ assay was at survey level. Data came from immunoSEQ multiplex PCR; TCRdb stores just in-frame clones and leaves some out. The table shows about 32,000 clones, with roughly 98% occurring only once. This specimen consisted of unsorted PBMCs, obtained 7.6 years after starting antiretroviral therapy. The origin of this receptor is a man aged 30-40 years with HIV.

The CDR3 reads CASSLTRTTEAFF. CDR3 sequence (DNA): TGTGCCAGCAGCTTGACCCGGACGACTGAAGCTTTCTTT. The genes are TRBV5-5 and TRBJ1-1, with D unresolved. This CDR3 spans 13 amino acids. With 1 base removed from V and 5 bases from J, the gap between germline ends came to 9 bases. CDR1 SGHKS and CDR2 YYEKEE come from the germline V gene (reference sequence).